This TCR beta chain appears in the sequencing data of a study of early T cells in non-severe SARS-CoV-2 infection. Germline-derived CDR1 and CDR2 are MNHEY and SVGEGT. The CDR3 extends over 14 amino acids. Trimming removed 6 bases from V and 4 bases from J; junction bases left unmatched: 8. MiXCR, applied by TCRdb to the 5' RACE reads, yields one record per CDR3 protein. The sample holds 11,000 or so distinct CDR3 sequences; roughly 4.4% are singletons and the top ten take more than 8%. Only a few counts were recorded for this clonotype. This clonotype was obtained from an adult who was a healthcare worker with PCR-confirmed SARS-CoV-2 infection or an uninfected control (not recorded which). The chain joins TRBV6-2 or TRBV6-3 to TRBJ2-5, with 7 bases matching TRBD1. The sequencing input was whole blood. Here the CDR3 DNA reads TGTGCCAGCAGCTACCGGACAGGAGTAGAGACCCAGTACTTC. This codes for CASSYRTGVETQYF.